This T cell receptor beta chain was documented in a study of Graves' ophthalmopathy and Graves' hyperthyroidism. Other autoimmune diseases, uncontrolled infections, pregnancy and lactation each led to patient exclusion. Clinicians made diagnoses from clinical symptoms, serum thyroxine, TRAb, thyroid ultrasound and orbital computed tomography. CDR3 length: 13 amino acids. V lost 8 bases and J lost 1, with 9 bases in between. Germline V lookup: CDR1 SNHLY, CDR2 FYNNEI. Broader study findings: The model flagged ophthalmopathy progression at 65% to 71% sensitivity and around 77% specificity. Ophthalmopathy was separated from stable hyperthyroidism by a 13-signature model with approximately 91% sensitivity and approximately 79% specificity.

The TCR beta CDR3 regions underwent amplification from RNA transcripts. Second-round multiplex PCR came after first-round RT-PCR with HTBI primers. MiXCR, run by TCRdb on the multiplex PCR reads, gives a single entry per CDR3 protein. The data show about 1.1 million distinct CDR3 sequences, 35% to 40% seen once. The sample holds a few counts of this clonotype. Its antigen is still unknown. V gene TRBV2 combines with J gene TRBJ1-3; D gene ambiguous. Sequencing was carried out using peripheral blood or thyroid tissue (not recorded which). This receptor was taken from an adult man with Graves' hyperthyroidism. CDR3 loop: CASGSHSGNTIYF. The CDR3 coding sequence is TGTGCCAGCGGAAGCCATTCTGGAAACACCATATATTTT.